The subject of this entry is one T cell receptor (beta chain). Its specificity is unknown. The sample originates from a study of cytomegalovirus exposure and HLA in healthy donors. The CDR3 runs 15 residues. V was trimmed by 0 bases and J by 8 bases, leaving 16 bases between them. Germline loops: CDR1 SEHNR, CDR2 FQNEAQ (reference sequence). Each donor's status was that of a healthy bone marrow donor. The study ran its PCR with 60 Vbeta and 13 Jbeta primers. The assay was immunoSEQ multiplex PCR, and TCRdb's table has in-frame clones only and misses some. The table records roughly 130,000 clones, 65% to 75% of them present only once. Findings of the study overall: Looking again later, the authors saw that most CMV-associated TCR beta chains seemed HLA-restricted. Later on, a genetic analysis was performed. It linked a missense variant in DCLRE1C with V- and J-gene trimming of TCR beta.

Material for sequencing was PBMCs. The chain employs TRBV7-9 and TRBJ1-2, with TRBD1 as a possible D gene (6 bases). This sequence was found in a woman aged 45-60 years in good health and CMV-seropositive. Here the CDR3 DNA reads TGTGCCAGCAGCTTAGCTACAGGGCTGGGACGAGGCTACACCTTC. Residues: CASSLATGLGRGYTF.